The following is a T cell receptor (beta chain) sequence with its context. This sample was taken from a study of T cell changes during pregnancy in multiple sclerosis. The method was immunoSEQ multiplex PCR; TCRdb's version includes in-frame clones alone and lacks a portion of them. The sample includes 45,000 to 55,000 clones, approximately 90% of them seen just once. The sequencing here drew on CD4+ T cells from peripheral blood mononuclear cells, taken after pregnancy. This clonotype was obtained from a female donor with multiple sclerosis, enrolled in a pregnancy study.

CDR3 in amino acids: CASSLGGLGTYNEQFF. The CDR3 DNA sequence: TGCGCCAGCAGCTTGGGCGGCCTAGGCACCTACAATGAGCAGTTCTTC. The chain recombines TRBV5-1 with TRBJ2-1; D uncertain. Germline-derived CDR1 and CDR2 are SGHRS and YFSETQ. V was shortened by 0 bases and J by 2 bases, with 12 bases between the two germline ends. CDR3 length: 16 amino acids.